This T cell receptor (beta chain) comes out of a study of Tregs in tolerant kidney transplant recipients. Germline CDR1 SGHVS, CDR2 FQNEAQ. CDR3 length equals 16 residues. V gave up 6 bases and J gave up 1 base, with 16 bases separating them. CD4+CD25+CD127- Tregs, CD4+CD25- non-Tregs, CD4 and CD8 cells were sorted. Only one count was recorded for this clone. Sequencing used immunoSEQ multiplex PCR; TCRdb keeps in-frame clones, though not all of them. The table records tens of thousands of clones, around nine tenths of them present only once. V and J are TRBV7-8 and TRBJ1-5; the D gene is possibly TRBD1 (6 bases). The material sequenced was CD8+ T cells from blood. This clonotype originated in a human donor in good health. CDR3 region: CASSLTGSVSNQPQHF. The CDR3 DNA sequence: TGTGCCAGCAGTTTAACAGGGTCTGTGAGCAATCAGCCCCAGCATTTT.